This T cell receptor (beta chain) was found in a study of T-cell memory formation after mild COVID-19. TCRdb itself ran the 5' RACE reads through MiXCR, one entry per CDR3 protein. The repertoire holds about 260,000 distinct CDR3 sequences, roughly 8% seen once, with about 20% in the top ten. Trimming pared 3 bases from V and 7 bases from J, leaving 15 bases between. The CDR3 totals 14 residues. From germline, CDR1 is LGHNA and CDR2 YSLEER. This clonotype came up a few times. Its antigen is as yet unknown. Study-wide findings and caveats: While clones contracting from day 15 to 85 were balanced between CD4 and CD8, later expanders leaned CD4+. The main location of contracting CD4+ clones was CM and EM, and that of contracting CD8+ clones was EMRA.

V usage is TRBV4-3 and J usage is TRBJ1-2; D gene unclear. The sample taken for sequencing was PBMCs or a T cell subset sorted from them (not recorded which). This TCR came from a man aged 18 to 35 who had mild COVID-19 (a few samples of this study predate the infection). Cell type and time point are not known. The CDR3 DNA follows: TGCGCCAGCAGCCAGAACCCCACGCAGAGTGGCTACACCTTC. This gives the protein CASSQNPTQSGYTF.